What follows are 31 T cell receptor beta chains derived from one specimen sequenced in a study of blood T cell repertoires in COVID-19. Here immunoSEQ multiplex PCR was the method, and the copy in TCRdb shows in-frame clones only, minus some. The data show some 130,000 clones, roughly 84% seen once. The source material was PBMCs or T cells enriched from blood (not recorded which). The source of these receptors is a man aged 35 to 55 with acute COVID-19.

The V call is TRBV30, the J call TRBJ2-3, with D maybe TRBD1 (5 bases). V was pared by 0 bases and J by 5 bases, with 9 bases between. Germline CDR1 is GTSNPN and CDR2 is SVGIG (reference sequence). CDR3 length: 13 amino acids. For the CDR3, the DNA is TGTGCCTGGAGTGTAACAGGCGGAGATACGCAGTATTTT. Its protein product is CAWSVTGGDTQYF. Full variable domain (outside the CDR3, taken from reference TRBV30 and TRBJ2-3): SQTIHQWPATLVQPVGSPLSLECTVEGTSNPNLYWYRQAAGRGLQLLFYSVGIGQISSEVPQNLSASRPQDRQFILSSKKLLLSDSGFYLCAWSVTGGDTQYFGPGTRLTVL.

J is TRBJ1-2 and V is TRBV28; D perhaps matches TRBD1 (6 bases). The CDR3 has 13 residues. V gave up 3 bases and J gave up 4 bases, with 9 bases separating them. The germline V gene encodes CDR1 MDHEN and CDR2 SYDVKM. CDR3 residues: CASSFGQPYGYTF. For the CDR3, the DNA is TGTGCCAGCAGTTTTGGACAGCCCTATGGCTACACCTTC.

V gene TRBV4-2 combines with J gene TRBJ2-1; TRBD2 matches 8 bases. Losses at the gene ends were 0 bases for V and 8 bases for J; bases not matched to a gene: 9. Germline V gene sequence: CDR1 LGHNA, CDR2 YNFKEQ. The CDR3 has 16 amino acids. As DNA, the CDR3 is TGTGCCAGCAGCCAAGATGAAAGCGGGGGAGGCGATGAGCAGTTCTTC. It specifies CASSQDESGGGDEQFF.

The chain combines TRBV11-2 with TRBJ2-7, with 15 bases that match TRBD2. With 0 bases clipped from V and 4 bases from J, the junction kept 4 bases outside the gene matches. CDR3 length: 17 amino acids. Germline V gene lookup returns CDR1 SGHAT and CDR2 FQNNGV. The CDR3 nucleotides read TGTGCCAGCAGCTTAGATGGGACTAGCGGGAGGAGGTACGAGCAGTACTTC. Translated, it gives CASSLDGTSGRRYEQYF.

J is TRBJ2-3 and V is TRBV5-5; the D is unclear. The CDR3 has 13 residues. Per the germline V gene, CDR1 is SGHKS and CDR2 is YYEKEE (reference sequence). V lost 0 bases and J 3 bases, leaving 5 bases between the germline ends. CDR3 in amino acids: CASSLGGTDTQYF. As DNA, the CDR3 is TGTGCCAGCAGCTTGGGCGGAACAGATACGCAGTATTTT.

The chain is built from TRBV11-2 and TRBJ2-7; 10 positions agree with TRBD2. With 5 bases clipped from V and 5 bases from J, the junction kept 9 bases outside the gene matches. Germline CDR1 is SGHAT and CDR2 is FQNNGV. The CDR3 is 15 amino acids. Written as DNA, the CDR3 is TGTGCCAGCAGCCACGAAGCGGGAGGGGTCCACGAGCAGTACTTC. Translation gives CASSHEAGGVHEQYF.

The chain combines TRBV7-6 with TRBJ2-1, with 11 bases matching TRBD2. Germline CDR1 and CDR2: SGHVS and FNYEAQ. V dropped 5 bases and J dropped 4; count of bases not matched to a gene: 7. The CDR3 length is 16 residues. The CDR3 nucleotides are TGTGCCAGCAGCCCAGCAGGGACTAGCGGATACAATGAGCAGTTCTTC. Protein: CASSPAGTSGYNEQFF.

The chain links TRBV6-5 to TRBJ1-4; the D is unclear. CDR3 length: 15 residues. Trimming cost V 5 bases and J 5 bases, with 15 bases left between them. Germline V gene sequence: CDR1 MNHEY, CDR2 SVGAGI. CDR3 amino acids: CASSTPTSPNEKLFF. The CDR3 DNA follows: TGTGCCAGCAGTACACCGACAAGCCCAAATGAAAAACTGTTTTTT.

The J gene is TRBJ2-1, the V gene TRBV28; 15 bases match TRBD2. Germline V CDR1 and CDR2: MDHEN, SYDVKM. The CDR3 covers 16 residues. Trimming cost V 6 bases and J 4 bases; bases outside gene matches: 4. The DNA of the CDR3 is TGTGCCAGCAGCCCGGGACTAGCGGGGGGATACAATGAGCAGTTCTTC. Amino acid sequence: CASSPGLAGGYNEQFF. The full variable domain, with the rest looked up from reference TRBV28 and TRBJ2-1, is DVKVTQSSRYLVKRTGEKVFLECVQDMDHENMFWYRQDPGLGLRLIYFSYDVKMKEKGDIPEGYSVSREKKERFSLILESASTNQTSMYLCASSPGLAGGYNEQFFGPGTRLTVL.

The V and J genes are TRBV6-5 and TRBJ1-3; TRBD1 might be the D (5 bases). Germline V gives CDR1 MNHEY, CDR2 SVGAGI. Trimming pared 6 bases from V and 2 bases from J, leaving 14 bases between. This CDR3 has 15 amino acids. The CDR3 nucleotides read TGTGCCAGCAGCCGTCCAGGGTTTGCTGGAAACACCATATATTTT. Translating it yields CASSRPGFAGNTIYF.

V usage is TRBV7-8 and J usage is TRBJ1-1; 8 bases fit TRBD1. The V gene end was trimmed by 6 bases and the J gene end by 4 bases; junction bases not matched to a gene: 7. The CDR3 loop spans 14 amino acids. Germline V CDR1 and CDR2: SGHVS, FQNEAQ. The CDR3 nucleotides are TGTGCCAGCAGTTCGCGTGACAGGGGCACTGAAGCTTTCTTT. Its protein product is CASSSRDRGTEAFF.

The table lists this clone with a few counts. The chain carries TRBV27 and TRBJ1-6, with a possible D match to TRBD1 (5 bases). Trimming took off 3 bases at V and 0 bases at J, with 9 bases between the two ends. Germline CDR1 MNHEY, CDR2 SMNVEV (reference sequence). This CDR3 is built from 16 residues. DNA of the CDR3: TGTGCCAGCAGTTTGGGTCAGGGCTCCTATAATTCACCCCTCCACTTT. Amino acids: CASSLGQGSYNSPLHF.

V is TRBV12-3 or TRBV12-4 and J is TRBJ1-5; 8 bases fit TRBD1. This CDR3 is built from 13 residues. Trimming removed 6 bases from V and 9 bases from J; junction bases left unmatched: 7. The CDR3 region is CASRETGARPQHF. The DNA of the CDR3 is TGTGCCAGCAGAGAGACAGGGGCCCGGCCCCAGCATTTT.

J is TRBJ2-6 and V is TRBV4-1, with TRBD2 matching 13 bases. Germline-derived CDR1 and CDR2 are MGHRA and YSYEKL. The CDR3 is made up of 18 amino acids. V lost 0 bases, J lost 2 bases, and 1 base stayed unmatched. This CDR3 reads CASSQDGTSGTGANVLTF. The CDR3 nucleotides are TGCGCCAGCAGCCAAGATGGGACTAGCGGGACTGGGGCCAACGTCCTGACTTTC.

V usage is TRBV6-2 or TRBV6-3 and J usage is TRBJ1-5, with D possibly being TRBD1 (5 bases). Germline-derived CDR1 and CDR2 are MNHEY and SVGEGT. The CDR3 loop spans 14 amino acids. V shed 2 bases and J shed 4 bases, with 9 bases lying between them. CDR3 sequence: CASSYRQINQPQHF. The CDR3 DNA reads TGTGCCAGCAGTTACAGACAGATAAATCAGCCCCAGCATTTT.

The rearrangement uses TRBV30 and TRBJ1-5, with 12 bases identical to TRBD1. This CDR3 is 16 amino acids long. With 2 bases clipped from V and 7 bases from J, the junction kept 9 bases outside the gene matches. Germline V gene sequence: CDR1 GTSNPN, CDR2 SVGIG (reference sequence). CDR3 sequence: CAWSPAGTGGEQPQHF. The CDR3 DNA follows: TGTGCCTGGAGTCCCGCCGGGACAGGGGGCGAGCAGCCCCAGCATTTT.

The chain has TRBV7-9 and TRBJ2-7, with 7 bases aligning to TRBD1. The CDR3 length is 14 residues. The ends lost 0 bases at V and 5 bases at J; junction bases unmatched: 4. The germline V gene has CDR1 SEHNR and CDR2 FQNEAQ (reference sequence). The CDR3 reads CASSLADRAHEQYF. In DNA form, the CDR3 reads TGTGCCAGCAGCTTAGCCGACAGGGCCCACGAGCAGTACTTC.

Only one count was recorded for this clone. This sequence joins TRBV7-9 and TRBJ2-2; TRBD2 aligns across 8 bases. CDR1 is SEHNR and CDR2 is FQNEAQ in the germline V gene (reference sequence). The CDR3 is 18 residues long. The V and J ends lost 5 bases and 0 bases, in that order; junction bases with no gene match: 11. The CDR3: CASSPPRGAGANTGELFF. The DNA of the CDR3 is TGTGCCAGCAGCCCCCCTAGGGGAGCGGGGGCGAACACCGGGGAGCTGTTTTTT.

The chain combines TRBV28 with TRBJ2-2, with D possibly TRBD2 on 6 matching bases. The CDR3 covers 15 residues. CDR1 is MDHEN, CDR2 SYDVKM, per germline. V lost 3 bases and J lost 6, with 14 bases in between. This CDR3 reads CASSLPPGEPGELFF. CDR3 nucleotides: TGTGCCAGCAGTTTGCCGCCGGGGGAACCCGGGGAGCTGTTTTTT.

CDR3 loop: CASSQDRQGWHEQFF. CDR3 DNA sequence: TGTGCCAGCAGCCAAGATCGTCAGGGGTGGCATGAGCAGTTCTTC. The chain uses TRBV14 and TRBJ2-1; a weak D match, TRBD1 (6 bases). Germline V gives CDR1 SGHDN, CDR2 FVKESK. With 0 bases removed from V and 8 bases from J, the gap between germline ends came to 14 bases. This CDR3 is built from 15 residues.

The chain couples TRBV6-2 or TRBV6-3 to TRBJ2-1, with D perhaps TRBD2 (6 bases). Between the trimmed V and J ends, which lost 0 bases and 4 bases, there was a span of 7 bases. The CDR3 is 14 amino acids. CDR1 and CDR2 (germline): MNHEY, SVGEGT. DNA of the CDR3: TGTGCCAGCAGTTACTCGACTAGTTACAATGAGCAGTTCTTC. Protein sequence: CASSYSTSYNEQFF.

CDR3 sequence: CASQAMLRDNEQFF. As DNA, the CDR3 is TGCGCCAGCCAAGCGATGTTGAGGGATAATGAGCAGTTCTTC. The V call is TRBV5-1, the J call TRBJ2-1; possibly TRBD2 for D (5 bases). The CDR3 runs to 14 residues. The germline gives CDR1 SGHRS, CDR2 YFSETQ. Trimming stripped 7 bases from V and 7 bases from J, with 18 bases between.

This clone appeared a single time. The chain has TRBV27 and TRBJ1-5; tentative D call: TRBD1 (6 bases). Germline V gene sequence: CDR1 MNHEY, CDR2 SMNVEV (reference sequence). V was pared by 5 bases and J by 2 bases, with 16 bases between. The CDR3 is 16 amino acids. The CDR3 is CASSTTGLPGNQPQHF. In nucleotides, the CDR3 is TGTGCCAGCAGTACGACAGGCTTGCCGGGCAATCAGCCCCAGCATTTT.

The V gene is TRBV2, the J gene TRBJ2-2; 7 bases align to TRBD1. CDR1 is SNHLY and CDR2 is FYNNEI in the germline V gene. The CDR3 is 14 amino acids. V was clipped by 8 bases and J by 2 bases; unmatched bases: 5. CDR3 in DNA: TGTGCCAGCTACCGGGACAGAAACACCGGGGAGCTGTTTTTT. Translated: CASYRDRNTGELFF.

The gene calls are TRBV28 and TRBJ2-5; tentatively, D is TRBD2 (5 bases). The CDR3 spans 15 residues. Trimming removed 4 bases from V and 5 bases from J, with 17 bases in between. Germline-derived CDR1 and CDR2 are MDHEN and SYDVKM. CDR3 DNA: TGTGCCAGCAGTTCCGGAGGTCGCCTTAGGGAGACCCAGTACTTC. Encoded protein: CASSSGGRLRETQYF.

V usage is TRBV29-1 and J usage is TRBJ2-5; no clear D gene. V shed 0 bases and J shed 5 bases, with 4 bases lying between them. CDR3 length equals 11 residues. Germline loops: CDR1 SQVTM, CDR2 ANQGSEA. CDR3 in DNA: TGCAGCGTTGAAGATATGGAGACCCAGTACTTC. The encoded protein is CSVEDMETQYF.

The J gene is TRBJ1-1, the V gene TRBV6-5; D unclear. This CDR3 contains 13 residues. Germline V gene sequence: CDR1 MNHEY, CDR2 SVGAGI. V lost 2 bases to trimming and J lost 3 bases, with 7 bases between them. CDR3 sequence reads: CASSYVGDTEAFF. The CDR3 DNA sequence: TGTGCCAGCAGTTACGTGGGAGACACTGAAGCTTTCTTT.

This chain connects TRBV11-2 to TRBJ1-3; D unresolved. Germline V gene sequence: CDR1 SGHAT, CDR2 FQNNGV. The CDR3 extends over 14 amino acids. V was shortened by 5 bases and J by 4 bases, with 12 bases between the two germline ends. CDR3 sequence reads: CASSPGFYGNTIYF. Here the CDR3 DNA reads TGTGCCAGCAGCCCGGGGTTCTACGGAAACACCATATATTTT. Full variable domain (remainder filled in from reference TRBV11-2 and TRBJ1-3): EAGVAQSPRYKIIEKRQSVAFWCNPISGHATLYWYQQILGQGPKLLIQFQNNGVVDDSQLPKDRFSAERLKGVDSTLKIQPAKLEDSAVYLCASSPGFYGNTIYFGEGSWLTVV.

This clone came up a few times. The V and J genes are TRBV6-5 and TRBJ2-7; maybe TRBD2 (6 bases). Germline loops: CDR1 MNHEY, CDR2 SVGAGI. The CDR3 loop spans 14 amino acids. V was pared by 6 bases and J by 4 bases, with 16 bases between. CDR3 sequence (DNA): TGTGCCAGCAGCTGGAGGGTTAGTCAGTACGAGCAGTACTTC. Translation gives CASSWRVSQYEQYF.

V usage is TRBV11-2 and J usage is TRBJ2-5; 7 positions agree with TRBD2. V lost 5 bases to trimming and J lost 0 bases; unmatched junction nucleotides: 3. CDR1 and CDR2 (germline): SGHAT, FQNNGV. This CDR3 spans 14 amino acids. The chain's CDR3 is CASSPGLDQETQYF. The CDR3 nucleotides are TGTGCCAGCAGCCCCGGACTAGACCAAGAGACCCAGTACTTC. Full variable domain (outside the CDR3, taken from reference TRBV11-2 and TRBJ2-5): EAGVAQSPRYKIIEKRQSVAFWCNPISGHATLYWYQQILGQGPKLLIQFQNNGVVDDSQLPKDRFSAERLKGVDSTLKIQPAKLEDSAVYLCASSPGLDQETQYFGPGTRLLVL.

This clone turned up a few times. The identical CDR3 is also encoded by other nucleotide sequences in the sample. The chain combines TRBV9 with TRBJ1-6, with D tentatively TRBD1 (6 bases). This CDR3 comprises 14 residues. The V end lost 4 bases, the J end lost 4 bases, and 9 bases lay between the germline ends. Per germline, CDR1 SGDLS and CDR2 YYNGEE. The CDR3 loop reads CASSPGQYNSPLHF. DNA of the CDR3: TGTGCCAGCAGCCCCGGACAGTATAATTCACCCCTCCACTTT.